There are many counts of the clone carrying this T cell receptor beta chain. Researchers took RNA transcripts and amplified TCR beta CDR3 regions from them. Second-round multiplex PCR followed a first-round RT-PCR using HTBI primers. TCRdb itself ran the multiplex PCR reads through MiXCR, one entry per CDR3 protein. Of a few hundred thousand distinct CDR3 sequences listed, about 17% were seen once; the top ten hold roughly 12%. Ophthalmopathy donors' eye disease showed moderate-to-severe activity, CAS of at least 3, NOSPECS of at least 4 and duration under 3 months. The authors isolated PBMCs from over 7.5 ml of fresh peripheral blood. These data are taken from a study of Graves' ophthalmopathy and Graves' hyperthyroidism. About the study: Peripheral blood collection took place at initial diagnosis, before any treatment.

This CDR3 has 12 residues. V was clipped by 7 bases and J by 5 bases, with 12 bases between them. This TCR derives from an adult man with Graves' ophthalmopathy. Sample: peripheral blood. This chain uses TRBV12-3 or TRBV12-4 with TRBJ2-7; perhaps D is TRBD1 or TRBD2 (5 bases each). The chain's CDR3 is CASTGTYNEQYF. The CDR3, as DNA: TGTGCCAGCACCGGGACCTATAACGAGCAGTACTTC.